This T cell receptor beta chain was sequenced for a study of blood T cell repertoires in COVID-19. In the study overall: Acute and convalescent COVID-19 specimens originated in the United States, Italy and Spain. T cells, B-cell-depleted T cells, or PBMCs supplied cDNA or gDNA.

The V gene's germline CDR1 is MNHEY and CDR2 SVGAGI. With V trimmed by 6 bases and J by 3 bases, 2 bases remained unmatched. The CDR3 length is 12 residues. Study processing details: Reference gene primer amplification in the assay estimated nucleated cell counts. Generated by immunoSEQ multiplex PCR, the TCRdb table keeps only in-frame clones and is missing some. For V, J and clone size, that table is used; D and trimming come from the DNA. The sample has about 250,000 clones; around four fifths are singletons. This clone is a singleton in its sample. The V gene is TRBV6-5, the J gene TRBJ2-7, with TRBD2 identical over 7 bases. Sequencing was done on a sample of peripheral blood. The sequence was collected from a woman in her sixties or seventies with active or convalescent COVID-19. CDR3 sequence reads: CASSGDYYEQYV. CDR3 nucleotides: TGTGCCAGCAGCGGGGACTACTACGAGCAGTACGTC.